This entry lists 26 T cell receptor beta chains sequenced from one sample in a study of blood T cell repertoires in COVID-19. TCRdb's copy holds only in-frame clones and misses some; the assay was immunoSEQ multiplex PCR. The sample includes under 250,000 clones, around three quarters seen only once; the top ten take 5.5% to 7%. Sequencing was carried out using peripheral blood. The receptor source for this set is a woman aged 70-85 years with acute or convalescent COVID-19.

V is TRBV7-8 and J is TRBJ1-2, with D perhaps matching TRBD1 (6 bases). CDR3 size: 14 residues. Trimming pared 1 base from V and 4 bases from J, leaving 10 bases between. The germline gives CDR1 SGHVS, CDR2 FQNEAQ. The CDR3 spells CASSLVDRSYGYTF. CDR3 nucleotides: TGTGCCAGCAGCTTAGTGGACAGAAGCTATGGCTACACCTTC. Using reference TRBV7-8 and TRBJ1-2 for the parts outside the CDR3, the full variable domain is GAGVSQSPRYKVAKRGQDVALRCDPISGHVSLFWYQQALGQGPEFLTYFQNEAQLDKSGLPSDRFFAERPEGSVSTLKIQRTQQEDSAVYLCASSLVDRSYGYTFGSGTRLTVV.

CDR3 DNA sequence: TGTGCCAGCAGTTTAGTTAGGGGCGGTGGGTACGAGCAGTACTTC. Its translation is CASSLVRGGGYEQYF. This sequence joins TRBV27 and TRBJ2-7; TRBD1 might be the D (5 bases). V was pared by 2 bases and J by 4 bases, with 15 bases between. The V gene's germline CDR1 is MNHEY and CDR2 SMNVEV (reference sequence). This CDR3 has 15 residues.

The chain carries TRBV5-1 and TRBJ1-2; D call uncertain. Germline CDR1 is SGHRS and CDR2 is YFSETQ. CDR3 length: 16 residues. Between the trimmed V and J ends, which lost 1 base and 4 bases, there was a span of 17 bases. The CDR3 reads CASSLYTSTAGYGYTF. In DNA, the CDR3 is TGCGCCAGCAGCTTGTATACTTCAACTGCGGGCTATGGCTACACCTTC.

This sequence joins TRBV5-5 and TRBJ2-2; D ambiguous. Germline V lookup: CDR1 SGHKS, CDR2 YYEKEE (reference sequence). The CDR3 consists of 13 residues. The ends were cut back, 3 bases at V and 4 bases at J, with 7 bases in the middle. CDR3 residues: CASSYSGTGELFF. The CDR3 nucleotides are TGTGCCAGCAGCTACTCGGGCACCGGGGAGCTGTTTTTT.

CDR3 sequence (DNA): TGCGCCAGCAGCTTGGGGACAGGGATTACTGAAGCTTTCTTT. It specifies CASSLGTGITEAFF. V usage is TRBV5-1 and J usage is TRBJ1-1, with TRBD1 matching over 8 bases. The V gene end was trimmed by 0 bases and the J gene end by 5 bases; junction bases not matched to a gene: 3. This CDR3 contains 14 residues. Germline loops: CDR1 SGHRS, CDR2 YFSETQ. The variable domain in full, completed from reference TRBV5-1 and TRBJ1-1, reads KAGVTQTPRYLIKTRGQQVTLSCSPISGHRSVSWYQQTPGQGLQFLFEYFSETQRNKGNFPGRFSGRQFSNSRSEMNVSTLELGDSALYLCASSLGTGITEAFFGQGTRLTVV.

V and J are TRBV20-1 and TRBJ1-2, with 9 positions matching TRBD1. The V gene end was trimmed by 3 bases and the J gene end by 6 bases; junction bases not matched to a gene: 8. This CDR3 has 14 residues. Germline loops: CDR1 DFQATT, CDR2 SNEGSKA (reference sequence). CDR3 coding DNA: TGCAGTGCTAGTGGGACAGGGTATTCAGATGGCTACACCTTC. Translated: CSASGTGYSDGYTF.

The chain recombines TRBV6-5 with TRBJ1-2; D may be TRBD1 (6 bases). Trimming removed 6 bases at V and 8 bases at J, with 19 bases between. The CDR3 runs 14 residues. Germline V gene sequence: CDR1 MNHEY, CDR2 SVGAGI. In DNA form, the CDR3 reads TGTGCCAGCAGGGACTTACAGGGTTCGCGAGGCTACACCTTC. Amino acid sequence: CASRDLQGSRGYTF.

The chain links TRBV28 to TRBJ1-2, with D possibly being TRBD1 (6 bases). The CDR3 has 13 residues. Germline values: CDR1 MDHEN, CDR2 SYDVKM. Deletions cut 6 bases from V and 2 bases from J, with 10 bases between. The DNA for the CDR3 is TGTGCCAGCAGCCTGGACAGCAACTATGGCTACACCTTC. Translating it yields CASSLDSNYGYTF.

The rearrangement links TRBV29-1 to TRBJ2-3, with D possibly TRBD1 on 6 matching bases. Between the trimmed V and J ends, which lost 4 bases and 4 bases, there was a span of 12 bases. Germline CDR1 SQVTM, CDR2 ANQGSEA. This CDR3 is built from 13 residues. CDR3 amino acids: CSVVSRGADTQYF. CDR3 coding DNA: TGCAGCGTTGTTTCCAGGGGCGCAGATACGCAGTATTTT.

This clone has at least ten counts. The chain recombines TRBV5-6 with TRBJ2-7, with 11 bases matching TRBD2. This CDR3 spans 16 amino acids. Looked up from germline, CDR1 is SGHDT and CDR2 is YYEEEE. The V gene end was trimmed by 3 bases and the J gene end by 2 bases; junction bases not matched to a gene: 7. In DNA form, the CDR3 reads TGTGCCAGCAGCTGGGGGGGACTAGCGGATACCTACGAGCAGTACTTC. This encodes CASSWGGLADTYEQYF. Full variable domain (rest looked up from reference TRBV5-6 and TRBJ2-7): DAGVTQSPTHLIKTRGQQVTLRCSPKSGHDTVSWYQQALGQGPQFIFQYYEEEERQRGNFPDRFSGHQFPNYSSELNVNALLLGDSALYLCASSWGGLADTYEQYFGPGTRLTVT.

This clone was seen a few times. The V and J genes are TRBV6-5 and TRBJ2-6; D gene ambiguous. The V end lost 5 bases, the J end lost 0 bases, and 5 bases lay between the germline ends. Per germline, CDR1 MNHEY and CDR2 SVGAGI. This CDR3 is 14 amino acids long. The CDR3 bases are TGTGCCAGCAGTCACATCTCTGGGGCCAACGTCCTGACTTTC. This sequence encodes CASSHISGANVLTF.

This chain uses TRBV13 with TRBJ1-1; D possibly corresponds to TRBD1 (5 bases). The CDR3 totals 13 residues. Germline values: CDR1 PRHDT, CDR2 FYEKMQ (reference sequence). Trimming left V 3 bases short and J 7 bases short, with 12 bases between. The CDR3, as DNA: TGTGCCAGCAGCTTCGATAAGGGGTTTGAAGCTTTCTTT. Protein product: CASSFDKGFEAFF.

The chain has TRBV29-1 and TRBJ2-1; 8 bases line up with TRBD2. The germline CDR1 and CDR2 sequences are SQVTM and ANQGSEA. The CDR3 contains 12 residues. V dropped 6 bases and J dropped 8; count of bases not matched to a gene: 6. This CDR3 reads CSVAGDFYEQFF. The CDR3 DNA is TGCAGCGTAGCGGGAGATTTCTATGAGCAGTTCTTC.

The chain carries TRBV6-1 and TRBJ2-1; the D is unclear. CDR1 is MNHNS, CDR2 SASEGT, per germline. This CDR3 is built from 15 residues. V dropped 1 base and J dropped 0 bases, with 7 bases sitting between them. CDR3 amino acids: CASSEDPSSYNEQFF. The CDR3 DNA reads TGTGCCAGCAGTGAAGATCCCAGCTCCTACAATGAGCAGTTCTTC.

A word on this clone: At the DNA level, this CDR3 is encoded by other sequences in the same sample as well. The genes are TRBV5-1 and TRBJ2-5; 7 positions agree with TRBD2. This CDR3 has 14 amino acids. Unmatched junction bases numbered 3, after V lost 0 bases and J lost 4 bases. The germline V gene encodes CDR1 SGHRS and CDR2 YFSETQ. CDR3 DNA sequence: TGCGCCAGCAGCTTGGGACTAGCCGGAGAGACCCAGTACTTC. It translates to CASSLGLAGETQYF.

J is TRBJ2-5 and V is TRBV5-5; weak D call: TRBD1 (5 bases). Between the trimmed V and J ends, which lost 1 base and 2 bases, there was a span of 9 bases. CDR3 size: 14 residues. Germline-derived CDR1 and CDR2 are SGHKS and YYEKEE (reference sequence). CDR3 region: CASSLNTGQETQYF. CDR3 in DNA: TGTGCCAGCAGCTTGAATACAGGACAAGAGACCCAGTACTTC. The variable domain in full, completed from reference TRBV5-5 and TRBJ2-5, reads DAGVTQSPTHLIKTRGQQVTLRCSPISGHKSVSWYQQVLGQGPQFIFQYYEKEERGRGNFPDRFSARQFPNYSSELNVNALLLGDSALYLCASSLNTGQETQYFGPGTRLLVL.

This clone appeared a few times. The chain recombines TRBV27 with TRBJ2-1; tentatively, D is TRBD1 (6 bases). V lost 6 bases to trimming and J lost 10 bases, with 13 bases between them. Germline-derived CDR1 and CDR2 are MNHEY and SMNVEV (reference sequence). The CDR3 has 12 amino acids. The CDR3 sequence is CASRTGTLEQFF. The CDR3 region has the DNA TGTGCCAGCAGGACAGGTACCTTGGAGCAGTTCTTC.

A few counts support this clone. V and J are TRBV5-1 and TRBJ2-2, with 9 nucleotides matching TRBD2. The CDR3 has 15 amino acids. J lost 1 base, V lost 4 bases, and 2 bases had no gene match. Germline V lookup: CDR1 SGHRS, CDR2 YFSETQ. The CDR3 region is CASSLTSGNTGELFF. In DNA, the CDR3 is TGCGCCAGCAGCCTGACTAGCGGGAACACCGGGGAGCTGTTTTTT.

This chain uses TRBV3-1 (or the pseudogene TRBV3-2) with TRBJ2-1; 9 bases are a match to TRBD2. Germline values: CDR1 LGHDT, CDR2 YNNKEL (reference sequence). The CDR3 is made up of 14 amino acids. Trimming removed 5 bases from V and 8 bases from J; junction bases left unmatched: 7. The CDR3 region is CASSFSGRIDEQFF. The CDR3 bases are TGTGCCAGCAGCTTTAGCGGGAGAATCGATGAGCAGTTCTTC.

The rearrangement joins TRBV24-1 to TRBJ2-5; 7 bases fit TRBD1. Germline values: CDR1 KGHDR, CDR2 SFDVKD. Trimming removed 7 bases from V and 2 bases from J; junction bases left unmatched: 6. The CDR3 loop spans 14 amino acids. The CDR3 reads CATSPPTGQETQYF. The CDR3 DNA is TGTGCCACCAGCCCCCCGACAGGGCAAGAGACCCAGTACTTC.

This chain uses TRBV7-3 with TRBJ2-7; TRBD1 might be the D (5 bases). V lost 0 bases and J lost 3, with 12 bases in between. The germline CDR1 and CDR2 sequences are SGHTA and FQGTGA. There are 15 residues in the CDR3. CDR3 sequence (DNA): TGTGCCAGCAGCTTAACGGGCCAGGGTGTCTACGAGCAGTACTTC. It codes for CASSLTGQGVYEQYF.

CDR3 protein: CSAGLAGGETQYF. CDR3 nucleotide sequence: TGCAGCGCCGGACTAGCGGGAGGAGAGACCCAGTACTTC. This rearrangement joins TRBV29-1 to TRBJ2-5; 14 nucleotides match TRBD2. Germline V gene data show CDR1 as SQVTM and CDR2 as ANQGSEA. J lost 4 bases, V lost 7 bases, and 2 bases had no gene match. CDR3 size: 13 residues.

The chain links TRBV2 to TRBJ2-1, with TRBD2 matching over 12 bases. Per germline, CDR1 SNHLY and CDR2 FYNNEI. J lost 4 bases, V lost 4 bases, and 2 bases had no gene match. The CDR3 extends over 15 amino acids. The CDR3 sequence is CASSGGLAGYNEQFF. CDR3 nucleotides: TGTGCCAGCAGTGGAGGACTAGCGGGGTACAATGAGCAGTTCTTC.

The rearrangement uses TRBV12-3 or TRBV12-4 and TRBJ2-7, with a possible D match to TRBD2 (6 bases). This CDR3 is 13 amino acids long. V shed 6 bases and J shed 9 bases, with 18 bases lying between them. The CDR3 coding sequence is TGTGCCAGCAGCTACGGGACTCCCCAGGGGCAGTACTTC. Residues: CASSYGTPQGQYF.

This sequence joins TRBV3-1 (or the pseudogene TRBV3-2) and TRBJ1-1; perhaps TRBD1 as D (6 bases). The CDR3 has 13 amino acids. Germline V gene sequence: CDR1 LGHDT, CDR2 YNNKEL (reference sequence). V lost 4 bases, J lost 10 bases, and 16 bases lay in between. CDR3 nucleotides: TGTGCCAGCAGCCCCCAGGGGCTTCGGGTAGCTTTCTTT. The encoded protein is CASSPQGLRVAFF.

This chain links TRBV2 with TRBJ2-6, with D uncertain. The CDR3 has 14 residues. Germline V gene sequence: CDR1 SNHLY, CDR2 FYNNEI. Deletions cut 6 bases from V and 3 bases from J, with 9 bases between. The CDR3 DNA reads TGTGCCAGCAGGCCAGGTGGTGGGGCCAACGTCCTGACTTTC. Protein product: CASRPGGGANVLTF.